This T cell receptor (beta chain) was retrieved from a study of PD-1 blockade in classical Hodgkin lymphoma. Germline assignment: CDR1 MRHNA and CDR2 SNTAGT. This CDR3 spans 13 amino acids. Deletions cut 5 bases from V and 4 bases from J, with 10 bases between. The repertoire was sequenced with immunoSEQ multiplex PCR; TCRdb's copy has only in-frame clones and lacks some. The profile shows tens of thousands of clones, roughly 93% of them singletons. The time point is: newly diagnosed, previously untreated cHL patient sample. Comparators were PBMCs taken from newly diagnosed, untreated classical Hodgkin lymphoma.

The TCR comes from a human donor with classical Hodgkin lymphoma. The sequencing input was peripheral blood mononuclear cells (PBMCs). V and J are TRBV6-4 and TRBJ2-3; tentatively, D is TRBD2 (5 bases). CDR3 DNA: TGTGCCAGCAGTTTTGTGGGAGCAGATACGCAGTATTTT. Its translation is CASSFVGADTQYF.